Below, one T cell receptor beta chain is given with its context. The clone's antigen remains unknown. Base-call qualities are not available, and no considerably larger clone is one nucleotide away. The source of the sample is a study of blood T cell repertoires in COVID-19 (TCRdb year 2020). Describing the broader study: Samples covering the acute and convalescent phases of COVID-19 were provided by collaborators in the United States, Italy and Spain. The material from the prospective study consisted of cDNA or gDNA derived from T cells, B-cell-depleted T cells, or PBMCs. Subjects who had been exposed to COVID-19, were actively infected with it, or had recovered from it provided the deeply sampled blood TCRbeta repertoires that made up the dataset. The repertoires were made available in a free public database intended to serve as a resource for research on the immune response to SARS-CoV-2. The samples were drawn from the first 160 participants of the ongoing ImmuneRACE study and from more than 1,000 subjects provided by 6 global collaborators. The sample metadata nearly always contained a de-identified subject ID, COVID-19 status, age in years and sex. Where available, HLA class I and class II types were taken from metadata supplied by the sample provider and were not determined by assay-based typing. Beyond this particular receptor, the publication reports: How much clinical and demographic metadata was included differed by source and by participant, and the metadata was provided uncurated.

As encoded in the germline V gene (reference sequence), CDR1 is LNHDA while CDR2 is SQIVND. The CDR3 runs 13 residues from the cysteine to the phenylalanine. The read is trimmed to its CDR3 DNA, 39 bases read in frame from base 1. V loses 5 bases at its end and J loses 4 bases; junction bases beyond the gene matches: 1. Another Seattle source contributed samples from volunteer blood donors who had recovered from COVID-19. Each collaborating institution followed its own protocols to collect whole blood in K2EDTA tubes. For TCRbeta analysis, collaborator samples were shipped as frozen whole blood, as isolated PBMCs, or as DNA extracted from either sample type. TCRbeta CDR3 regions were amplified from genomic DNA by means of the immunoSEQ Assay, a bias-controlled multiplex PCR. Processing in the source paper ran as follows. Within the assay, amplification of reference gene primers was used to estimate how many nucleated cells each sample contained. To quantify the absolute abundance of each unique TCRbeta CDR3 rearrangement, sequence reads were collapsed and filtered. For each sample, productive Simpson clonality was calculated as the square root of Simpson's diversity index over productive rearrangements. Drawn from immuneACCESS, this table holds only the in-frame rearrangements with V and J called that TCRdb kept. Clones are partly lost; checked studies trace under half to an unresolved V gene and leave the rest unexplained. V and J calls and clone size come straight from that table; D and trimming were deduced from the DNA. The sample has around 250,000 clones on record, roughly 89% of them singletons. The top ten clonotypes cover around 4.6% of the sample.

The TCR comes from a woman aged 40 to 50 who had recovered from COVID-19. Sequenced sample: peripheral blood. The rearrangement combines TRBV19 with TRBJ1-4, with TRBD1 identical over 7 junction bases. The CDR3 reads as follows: CASSSGGNEKLFF. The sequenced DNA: TGTGCCAGTAGTTCAGGGGGTAATGAAAAACTGTTTTTT.